Reported below is one T cell receptor (beta chain). Its target is unknown. This entry is derived from a study of cytomegalovirus exposure and HLA in healthy donors. The study, taken as a whole, reports: As a later analysis showed, a missense DCLRE1C variant was linked to trimming of TCR beta V- and J-genes.

In nominal health when sampled, donors likely had unrecorded immune exposures nonetheless. The CDR3 totals 15 residues. Trimming took 0 bases from V and 4 from J; bases not matched to a gene: 5. Per germline, CDR1 SGHTA and CDR2 FQGNSA. Researchers ran the PCR with 60 Vbeta and 13 Jbeta primers. Original processing methods: In a later analysis, approximately 80 million unique TCR beta chains included roughly 11 million shared by two or more donors. This table comes from immunoSEQ multiplex PCR, and its TCRdb copy is limited to in-frame clones, with some not included. V and J calls plus clone size are reproduced from that table; the DNA served to infer D and trimming. The table records roughly 200,000 clones, approximately 80% of them present only once.

The gene calls are TRBV7-2 and TRBJ2-7; 8 bases are a match to TRBD1. The sequenced sample consisted of PBMCs. The clonotype was recovered from a woman aged 25 to 39 in good health and CMV-seronegative. CDR3 region: CASSLAGTGPYEQYF. CDR3 DNA: TGTGCCAGCAGCTTAGCAGGGACAGGCCCGTACGAGCAGTACTTC.